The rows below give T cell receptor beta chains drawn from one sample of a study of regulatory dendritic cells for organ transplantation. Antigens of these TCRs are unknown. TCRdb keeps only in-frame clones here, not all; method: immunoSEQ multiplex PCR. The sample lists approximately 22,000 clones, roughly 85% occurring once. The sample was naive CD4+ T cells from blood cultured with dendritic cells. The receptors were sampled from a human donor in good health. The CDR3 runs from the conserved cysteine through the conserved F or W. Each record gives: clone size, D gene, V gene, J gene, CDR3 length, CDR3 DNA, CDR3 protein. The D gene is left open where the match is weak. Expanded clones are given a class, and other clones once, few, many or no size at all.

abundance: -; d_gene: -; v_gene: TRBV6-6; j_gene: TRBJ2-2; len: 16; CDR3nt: TGTGCCAGCAGCCCCCGATCTAGCGTCGCGTCCGGGGAGCTGTTTTTT; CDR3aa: CASSPRSSVASGELFF
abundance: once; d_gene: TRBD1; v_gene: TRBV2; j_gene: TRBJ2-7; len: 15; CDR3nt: TGTGCCAGCAGATCTACGACAGGGACACCCTACGAGCAGTACTTC; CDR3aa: CASRSTTGTPYEQYF
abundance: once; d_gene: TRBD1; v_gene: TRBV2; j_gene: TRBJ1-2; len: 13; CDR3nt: TGTGCCAGCAGAAGGACAGGGGGCTATGGCTACACCTTC; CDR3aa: CASRRTGGYGYTF
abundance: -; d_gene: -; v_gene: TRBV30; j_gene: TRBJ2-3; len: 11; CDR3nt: TGTGCCTGGGGCAAGGCAGATACGCAGTATTTT; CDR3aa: CAWGKADTQYF
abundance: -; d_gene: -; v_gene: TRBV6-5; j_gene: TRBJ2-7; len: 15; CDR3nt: TGTGCCAGCAAAAACGCCCGGGTTGGCTCCTACGAGCAGTACTTC; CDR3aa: CASKNARVGSYEQYF
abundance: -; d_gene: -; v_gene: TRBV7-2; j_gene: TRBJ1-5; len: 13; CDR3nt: TGTGCCAGCAGCTTACGTGGAGGTCAGCCCCAGCATTTT; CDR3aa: CASSLRGGQPQHF
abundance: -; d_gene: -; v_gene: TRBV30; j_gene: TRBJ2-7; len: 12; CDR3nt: TGTGCCTGGAGGCGGTTCGCCTACGAGCAGTACTTC; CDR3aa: CAWRRFAYEQYF
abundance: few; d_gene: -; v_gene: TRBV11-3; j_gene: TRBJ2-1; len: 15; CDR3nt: TGTGCCAGCAGCGTAACGTCAAGGCCGGGCAATGAGCAGTTCTTC; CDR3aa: CASSVTSRPGNEQFF
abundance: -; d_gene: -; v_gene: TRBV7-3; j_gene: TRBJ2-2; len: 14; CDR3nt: TGTGCCAGCAGCCCTGACGCTGGGACTGGGAAGCTGTTTTTT; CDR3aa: CASSPDAGTGKLFF
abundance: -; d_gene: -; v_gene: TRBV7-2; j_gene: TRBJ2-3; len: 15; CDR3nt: TGTGCCAGCAGCTTAATCGGGAGCGGGACAGATACGCAGTATTTT; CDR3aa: CASSLIGSGTDTQYF
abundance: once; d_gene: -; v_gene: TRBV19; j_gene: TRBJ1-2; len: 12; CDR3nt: TGTGCCAGTAGTATGGATCCAGGGGGCTACACCTTC; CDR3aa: CASSMDPGGYTF
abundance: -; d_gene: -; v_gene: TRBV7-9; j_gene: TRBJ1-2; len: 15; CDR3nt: TGTGCCAGCAGCCCACCGGACAGAGCTAACTATGGCTACACCTTC; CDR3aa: CASSPPDRANYGYTF
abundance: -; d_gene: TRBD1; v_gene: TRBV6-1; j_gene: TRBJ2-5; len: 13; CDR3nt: TGTGCCAGCAGCGGACAGGGGGGTGAGACCCAGTACTTC; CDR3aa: CASSGQGGETQYF
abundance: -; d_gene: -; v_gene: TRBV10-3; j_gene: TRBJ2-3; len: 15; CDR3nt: TGTGCCATCAGGGGCTCAGACAGTCCTTCAGGTACGCAGTATTTT; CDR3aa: CAIRGSDSPSGTQYF
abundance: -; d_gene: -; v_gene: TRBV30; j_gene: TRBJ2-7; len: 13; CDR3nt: TGTGCCTGGAGTTCGGGACACCTCTACGAGCAGTACTTC; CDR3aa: CAWSSGHLYEQYF
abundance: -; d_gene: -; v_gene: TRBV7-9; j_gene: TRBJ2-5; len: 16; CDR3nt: TGTGCCAGCAGCTTAGACTCCTTGGACCCGATAGGGACCCAGTACTTC; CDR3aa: CASSLDSLDPIGTQYF
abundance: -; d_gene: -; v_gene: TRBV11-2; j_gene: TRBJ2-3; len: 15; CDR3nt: TGTGCCAGCAGCCGGCGGGGAGCCCTTTTAGATACGCAGTATTTT; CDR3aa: CASSRRGALLDTQYF
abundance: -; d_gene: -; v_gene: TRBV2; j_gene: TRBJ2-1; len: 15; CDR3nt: TGTGCCAGCAGGCGGGCGGTCAGCTCCTACAATGAGCAGTTCTTC; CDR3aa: CASRRAVSSYNEQFF
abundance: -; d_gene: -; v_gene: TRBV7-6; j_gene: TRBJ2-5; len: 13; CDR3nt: TGTGCCAGCAGCTTACGGGTTTTAGAGACCCAGTACTTC; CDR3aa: CASSLRVLETQYF
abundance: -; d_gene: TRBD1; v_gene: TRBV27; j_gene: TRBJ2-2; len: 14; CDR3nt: TGTGCCAGCAGTAAGGGACAGGGGACCGGGGAGCTGTTTTTT; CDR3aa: CASSKGQGTGELFF
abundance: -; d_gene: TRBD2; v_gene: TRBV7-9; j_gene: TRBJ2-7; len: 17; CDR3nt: TGTGCCAGCAGCTTATCGTTACGGACTAGCGGAGACTACGAGCAGTACTTC; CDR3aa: CASSLSLRTSGDYEQYF
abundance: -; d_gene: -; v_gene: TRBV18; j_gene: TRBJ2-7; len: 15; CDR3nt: TGTGCCAGCTCACCGCCTCGCGGACACTCCTACGAGCAGTACTTC; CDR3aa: CASSPPRGHSYEQYF
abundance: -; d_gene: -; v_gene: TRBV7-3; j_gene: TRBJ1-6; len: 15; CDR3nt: TGTGCCAGCAGCTTAAACGGGGGAAATAATTCACCCCTCCACTTT; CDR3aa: CASSLNGGNNSPLHF